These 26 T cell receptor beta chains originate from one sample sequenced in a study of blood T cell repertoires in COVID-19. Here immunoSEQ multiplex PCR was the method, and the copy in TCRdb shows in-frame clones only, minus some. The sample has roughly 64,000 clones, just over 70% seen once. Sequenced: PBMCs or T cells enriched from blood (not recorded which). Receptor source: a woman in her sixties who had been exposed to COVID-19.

CDR3 residues: CSVVGEIGGEAFF. CDR3 in DNA: TGCAGCGTTGTTGGGGAAATCGGGGGGGAAGCTTTCTTT. The V gene is TRBV29-1, the J gene TRBJ1-1; D perhaps matches TRBD1 (5 bases). With 4 bases removed from V and 8 bases from J, the gap between germline ends came to 17 bases. There are 13 residues in the CDR3. The V gene's germline CDR1 is SQVTM and CDR2 ANQGSEA.

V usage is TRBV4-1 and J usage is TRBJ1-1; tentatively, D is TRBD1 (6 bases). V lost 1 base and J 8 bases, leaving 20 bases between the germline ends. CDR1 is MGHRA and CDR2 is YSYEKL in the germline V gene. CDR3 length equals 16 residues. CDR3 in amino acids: CASSQAPQTGFPEAFF. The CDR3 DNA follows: TGCGCCAGCAGCCAAGCCCCACAAACAGGGTTCCCAGAAGCTTTCTTT.

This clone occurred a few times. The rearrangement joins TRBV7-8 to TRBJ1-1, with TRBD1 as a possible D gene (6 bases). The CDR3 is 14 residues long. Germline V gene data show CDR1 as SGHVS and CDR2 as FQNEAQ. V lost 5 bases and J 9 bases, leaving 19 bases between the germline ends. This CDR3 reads CASSADRQVRKAFF. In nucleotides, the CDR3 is TGTGCCAGCAGCGCAGACAGGCAGGTCCGGAAAGCTTTCTTT.

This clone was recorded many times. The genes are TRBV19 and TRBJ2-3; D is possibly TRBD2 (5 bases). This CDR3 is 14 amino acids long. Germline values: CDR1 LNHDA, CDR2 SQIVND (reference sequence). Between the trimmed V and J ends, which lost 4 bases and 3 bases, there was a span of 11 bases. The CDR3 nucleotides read TGTGCCAGTAGTAGAGGGCTGGCGACAGATACGCAGTATTTT. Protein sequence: CASSRGLATDTQYF.

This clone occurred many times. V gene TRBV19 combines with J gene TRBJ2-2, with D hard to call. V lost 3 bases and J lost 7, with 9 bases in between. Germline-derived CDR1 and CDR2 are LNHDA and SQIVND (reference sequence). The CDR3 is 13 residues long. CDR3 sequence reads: CASSISRIGELFF. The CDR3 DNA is TGTGCCAGTAGTATCTCGCGGATCGGGGAGCTGTTTTTT.

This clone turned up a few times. In nucleotides, the CDR3 is TGTGCCAGTAGTATCCCCCATTCGCCCCAGCATTTT. Amino acids: CASSIPHSPQHF. The rearrangement joins TRBV19 to TRBJ1-5; no firm D call. The V end lost 3 bases, the J end lost 9 bases, and 9 bases lay between the germline ends. CDR3 length: 12 amino acids. CDR1 and CDR2 from the germline V gene are LNHDA and SQIVND (reference sequence).

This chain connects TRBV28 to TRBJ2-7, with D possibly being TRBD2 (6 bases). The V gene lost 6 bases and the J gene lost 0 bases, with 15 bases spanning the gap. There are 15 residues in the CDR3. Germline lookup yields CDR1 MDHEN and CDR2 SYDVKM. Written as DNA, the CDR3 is TGTGCCAGCAGCCCCAGCGGGCAGAGCTCCTACGAGCAGTACTTC. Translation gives CASSPSGQSSYEQYF.

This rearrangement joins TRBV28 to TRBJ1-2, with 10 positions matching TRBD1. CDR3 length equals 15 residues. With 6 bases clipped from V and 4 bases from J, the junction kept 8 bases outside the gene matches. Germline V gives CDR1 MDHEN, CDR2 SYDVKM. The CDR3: CASSPGTGALYGYTF. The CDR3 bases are TGTGCCAGCAGCCCCGGGACAGGGGCTCTCTATGGCTACACCTTC.

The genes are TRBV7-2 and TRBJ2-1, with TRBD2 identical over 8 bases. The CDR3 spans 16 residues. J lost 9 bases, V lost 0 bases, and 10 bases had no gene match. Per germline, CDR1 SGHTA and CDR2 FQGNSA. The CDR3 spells CASSLAKAGGRGEQFF. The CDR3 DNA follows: TGTGCCAGCAGCTTAGCGAAGGCGGGGGGCAGGGGTGAGCAGTTCTTC.

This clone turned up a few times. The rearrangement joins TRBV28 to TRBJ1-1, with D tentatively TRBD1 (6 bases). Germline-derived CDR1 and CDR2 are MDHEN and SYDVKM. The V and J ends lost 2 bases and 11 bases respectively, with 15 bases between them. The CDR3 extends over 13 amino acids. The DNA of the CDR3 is TGTGCCAGCAGTTTACTTCGGGGGGCCGTGGCTTTCTTT. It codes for CASSLLRGAVAFF.

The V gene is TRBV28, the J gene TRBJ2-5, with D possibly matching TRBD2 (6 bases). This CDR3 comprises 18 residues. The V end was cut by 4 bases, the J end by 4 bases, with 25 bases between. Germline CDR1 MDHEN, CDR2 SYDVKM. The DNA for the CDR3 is TGTGCCAGCAGTTCCGCGAAATCCGGGACTGGAATGGGAGAGACCCAGTACTTC. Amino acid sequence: CASSSAKSGTGMGETQYF.

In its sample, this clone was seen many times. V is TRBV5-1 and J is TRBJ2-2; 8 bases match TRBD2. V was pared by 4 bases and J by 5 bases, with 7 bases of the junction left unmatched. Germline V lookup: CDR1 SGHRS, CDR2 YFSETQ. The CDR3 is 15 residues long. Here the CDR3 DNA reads TGCGCCAGCAGCCTGGATCCGGGGGGGACCGGGGAGCTGTTTTTT. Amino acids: CASSLDPGGTGELFF.

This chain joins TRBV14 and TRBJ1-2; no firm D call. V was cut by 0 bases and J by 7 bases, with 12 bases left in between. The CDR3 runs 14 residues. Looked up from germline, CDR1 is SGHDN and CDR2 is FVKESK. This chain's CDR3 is CASSQERFRGGYTF. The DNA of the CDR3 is TGTGCCAGCAGCCAAGAGCGGTTCCGGGGTGGCTACACCTTC. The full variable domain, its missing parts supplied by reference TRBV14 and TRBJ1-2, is EAGVTQFPSHSVIEKGQTVTLRCDPISGHDNLYWYRRVMGKEIKFLLHFVKESKQDESGMPNNRFLAERTGGTYSTLKVQPAELEDSGVYFCASSQERFRGGYTFGSGTRLTVV.

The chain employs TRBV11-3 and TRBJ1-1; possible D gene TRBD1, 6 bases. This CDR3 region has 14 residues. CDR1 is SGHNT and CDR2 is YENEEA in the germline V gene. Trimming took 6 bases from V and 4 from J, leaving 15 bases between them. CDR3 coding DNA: TGTGCCAGCAGTCTACAGGGTTCGGGCACTGAAGCTTTCTTT. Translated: CASSLQGSGTEAFF. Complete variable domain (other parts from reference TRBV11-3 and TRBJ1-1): EAGVVQSPRYKIIEKKQPVAFWCNPISGHNTLYWYLQNLGQGPELLIRYENEEAVDDSQLPKDRFSAERLKGVDSTLKIQPAELGDSAVYLCASSLQGSGTEAFFGQGTRLTVV.

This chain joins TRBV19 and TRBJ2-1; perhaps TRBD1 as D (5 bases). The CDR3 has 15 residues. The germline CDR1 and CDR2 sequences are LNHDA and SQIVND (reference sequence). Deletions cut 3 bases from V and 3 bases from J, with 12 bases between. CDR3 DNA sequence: TGTGCCAGTAGTATTCAAGGGGAAGACTACAATGAGCAGTTCTTC. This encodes CASSIQGEDYNEQFF.

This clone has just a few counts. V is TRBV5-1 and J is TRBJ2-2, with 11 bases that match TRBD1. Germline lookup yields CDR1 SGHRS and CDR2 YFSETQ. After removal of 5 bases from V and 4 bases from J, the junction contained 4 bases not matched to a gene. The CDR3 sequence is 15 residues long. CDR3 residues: CASRGQGATTGELFF. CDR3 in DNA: TGCGCCAGCAGAGGACAGGGGGCGACCACCGGGGAGCTGTTTTTT.

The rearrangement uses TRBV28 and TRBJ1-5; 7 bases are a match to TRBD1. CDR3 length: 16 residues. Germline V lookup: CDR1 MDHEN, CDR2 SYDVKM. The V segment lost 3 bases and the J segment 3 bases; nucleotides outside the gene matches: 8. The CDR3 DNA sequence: TGTGCCAGCAGTTTTACTTCTACAGGGGACAATCAGCCCCAGCATTTT. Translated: CASSFTSTGDNQPQHF.

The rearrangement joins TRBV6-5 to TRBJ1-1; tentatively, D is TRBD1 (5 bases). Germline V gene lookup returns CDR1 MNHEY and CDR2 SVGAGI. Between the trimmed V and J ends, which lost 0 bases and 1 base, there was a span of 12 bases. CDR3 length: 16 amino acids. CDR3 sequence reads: CASSYSKGQGNTEAFF. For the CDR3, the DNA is TGTGCCAGCAGTTACTCGAAAGGCCAGGGGAACACTGAAGCTTTCTTT.

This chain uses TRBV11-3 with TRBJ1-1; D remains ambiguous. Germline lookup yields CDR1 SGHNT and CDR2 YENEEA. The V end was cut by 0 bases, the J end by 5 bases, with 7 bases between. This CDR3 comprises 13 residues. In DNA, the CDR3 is TGTGCCAGCAGCTTAGATCGGGAAACTGAAGCTTTCTTT. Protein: CASSLDRETEAFF. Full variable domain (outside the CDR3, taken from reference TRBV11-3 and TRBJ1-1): EAGVVQSPRYKIIEKKQPVAFWCNPISGHNTLYWYLQNLGQGPELLIRYENEEAVDDSQLPKDRFSAERLKGVDSTLKIQPAELGDSAVYLCASSLDRETEAFFGQGTRLTVV.

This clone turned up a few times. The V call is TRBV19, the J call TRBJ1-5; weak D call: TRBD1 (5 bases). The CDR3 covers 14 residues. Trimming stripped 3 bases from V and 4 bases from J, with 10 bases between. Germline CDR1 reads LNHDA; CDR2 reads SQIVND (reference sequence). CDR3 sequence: CASSIPGRNQPQHF. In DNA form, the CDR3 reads TGTGCCAGTAGTATCCCAGGGAGGAATCAGCCCCAGCATTTT.

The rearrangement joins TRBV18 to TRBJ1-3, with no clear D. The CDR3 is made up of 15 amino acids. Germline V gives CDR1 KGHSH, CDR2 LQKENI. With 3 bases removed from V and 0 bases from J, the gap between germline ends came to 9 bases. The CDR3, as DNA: TGTGCCAGCTCACCCGAGGGAAGCTCTGGAAACACCATATATTTT. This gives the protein CASSPEGSSGNTIYF.

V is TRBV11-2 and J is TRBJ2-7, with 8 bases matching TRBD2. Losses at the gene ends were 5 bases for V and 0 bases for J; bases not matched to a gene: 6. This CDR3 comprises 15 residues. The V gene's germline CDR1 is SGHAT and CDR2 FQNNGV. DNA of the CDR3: TGTGCCAGCAGCAAGATAGCGGGACCCTCCTACGAGCAGTACTTC. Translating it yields CASSKIAGPSYEQYF.

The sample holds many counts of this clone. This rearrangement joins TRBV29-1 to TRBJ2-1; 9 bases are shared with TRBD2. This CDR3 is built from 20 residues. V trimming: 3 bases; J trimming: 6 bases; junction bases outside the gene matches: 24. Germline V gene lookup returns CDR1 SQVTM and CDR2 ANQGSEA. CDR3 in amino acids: CSVDLLKGLLAGDFSNEQFF. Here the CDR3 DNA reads TGCAGCGTTGATCTCCTTAAGGGGCTTTTAGCGGGAGATTTCTCCAATGAGCAGTTCTTC.

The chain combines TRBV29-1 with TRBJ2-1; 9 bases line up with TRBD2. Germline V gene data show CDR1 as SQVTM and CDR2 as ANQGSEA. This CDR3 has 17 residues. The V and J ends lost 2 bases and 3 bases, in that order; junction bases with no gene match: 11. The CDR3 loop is CSVEWRGGSADYNEQFF. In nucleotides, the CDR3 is TGCAGCGTTGAATGGCGGGGGGGCTCCGCCGACTACAATGAGCAGTTCTTC.

The CDR3 region is CASSPQASGAYNEQFF. As DNA, the CDR3 is TGCGCCAGCAGCCCCCAAGCTAGCGGGGCCTACAATGAGCAGTTCTTC. The V call is TRBV4-1, the J call TRBJ2-1, with 9 positions matching TRBD2. Germline values: CDR1 MGHRA, CDR2 YSYEKL. This CDR3 comprises 16 residues. V trimming: 4 bases; J trimming: 2 bases; junction bases outside the gene matches: 6.

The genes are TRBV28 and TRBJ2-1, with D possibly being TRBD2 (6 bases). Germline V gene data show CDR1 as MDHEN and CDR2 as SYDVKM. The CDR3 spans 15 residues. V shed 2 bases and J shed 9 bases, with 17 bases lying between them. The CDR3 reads CASSLGGSAMSEQFF. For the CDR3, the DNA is TGTGCCAGCAGTTTAGGAGGGAGTGCCATGAGTGAGCAGTTCTTC.